This T cell receptor beta chain was obtained from a study of T cell responses to AZD1222 COVID-19 vaccine. Regarding the study as a whole: Only a handful of people who got AZD1222 tested seropositive at baseline.

The repertoire was sequenced with immunoSEQ multiplex PCR; TCRdb's copy has only in-frame clones and lacks some. There are tens of thousands of clones in the sample; 85% occur only once, and around 21% lies in the top ten. V lost 0 bases and J lost 7, with 7 bases in between. Per germline, CDR1 SGHNT and CDR2 YENEEA. The CDR3 extends over 12 amino acids. Concerning this clone itself: Its antigen is not identified.

Here the sequenced sample was peripheral blood, taken on day 0 of AZD1222 vaccination. The rearrangement links TRBV11-3 to TRBJ2-7; D unresolved. This clonotype was sampled from an adult in good health. The CDR3 nucleotides are TGTGCCAGCAGCTTAGATAGGCGGGAGCAGTACTTC. This sequence encodes CASSLDRREQYF.